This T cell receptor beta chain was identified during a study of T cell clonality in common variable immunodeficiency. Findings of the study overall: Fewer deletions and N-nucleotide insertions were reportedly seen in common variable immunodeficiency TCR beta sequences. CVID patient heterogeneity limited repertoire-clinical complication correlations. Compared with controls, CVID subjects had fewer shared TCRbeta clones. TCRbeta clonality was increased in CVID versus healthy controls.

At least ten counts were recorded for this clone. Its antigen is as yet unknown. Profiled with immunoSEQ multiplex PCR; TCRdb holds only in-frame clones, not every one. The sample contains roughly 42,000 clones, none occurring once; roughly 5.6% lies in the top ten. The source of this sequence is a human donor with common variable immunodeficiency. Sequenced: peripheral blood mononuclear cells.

The CDR3 DNA, read in part, is TGTGCCAGCTCACCGGACACCTACAATGAG. Amino acids: CASSPDTYNE. The full CDR3 protein reads CASSPDTYNEQFF. V usage is TRBV18 and J usage is TRBJ2-1; a possible D gene is TRBD1 (5 bases). The read stops 3 residues short of the end of the CDR3; the missing end is completed from the germline J gene. This CDR3 comprises 13 residues. Germline CDR1 and CDR2: KGHSH and LQKENI. V shed 3 bases and J shed 2 bases, with 5 bases lying between them.